The 32 T cell receptor beta chains below come from one sample, sequenced in a study of OX40 agonist ivuxolimab in advanced cancers. Sequencing used immunoSEQ multiplex PCR; TCRdb keeps in-frame clones, though not all of them. Of 13,000 to 15,000 clones listed, 87% are singletons. This specimen was CD4+ or CD8+ T cells sorted from blood, taken in a trial of the OX40 agonist ivuxolimab. All receptors come from an adult with an advanced solid tumor such as melanoma, head and neck, liver or kidney cancer.

The chain employs TRBV2 and TRBJ1-3; D call uncertain. Trimming removed 4 bases from V and 6 bases from J, with 10 bases in between. Germline V gene lookup returns CDR1 SNHLY and CDR2 FYNNEI. This CDR3 comprises 13 residues. The CDR3 reads CASSARYSNTIYF. CDR3 DNA: TGTGCCAGCAGTGCTCGGTACTCAAACACCATATATTTT.

The chain has TRBV7-9 and TRBJ1-1; D gene unclear. Germline V gives CDR1 SEHNR, CDR2 FQNEAQ (reference sequence). This CDR3 comprises 11 residues. Trimming took 7 bases from V and 1 from J, leaving 4 bases between them. The CDR3 loop reads CASTKNTEAFF. In DNA, the CDR3 is TGTGCCAGCACCAAGAACACTGAAGCTTTCTTT.

This chain connects TRBV18 to TRBJ2-3; D call uncertain. V was pared by 8 bases and J by 3 bases, with 12 bases between. CDR1 is KGHSH and CDR2 is LQKENI in the germline V gene. The CDR3 contains 13 residues. The CDR3 loop reads CASTTTATDTQYF. The DNA of the CDR3 is TGTGCCAGCACGACGACGGCAACAGATACGCAGTATTTT.

The V and J genes are TRBV19 and TRBJ1-4; no reliable D call. CDR1 is LNHDA and CDR2 is SQIVND in the germline V gene (reference sequence). The CDR3 consists of 14 residues. Trimming cost V 3 bases and J 7 bases, with 12 bases left between them. CDR3 DNA sequence: TGTGCCAGTAGTATCGGGCATGTGGGTGAAAAACTGTTTTTT. It yields the protein CASSIGHVGEKLFF.

The chain carries TRBV10-3 and TRBJ2-3; D call uncertain. Germline V lookup: CDR1 ENHRY, CDR2 SYGVKD. The CDR3 has 11 residues. Trimming pared 10 bases from V and 3 bases from J, leaving 8 bases between. The CDR3 nucleotides read TGTGCCAGCATGACGACAGATACGCAGTATTTT. Translating gives CASMTTDTQYF.

The chain employs TRBV14 and TRBJ1-1, with a tentative D call TRBD1 (5 bases). CDR3 length: 13 residues. Deletions cut 5 bases from V and 3 bases from J, with 10 bases between. The germline V gene has CDR1 SGHDN and CDR2 FVKESK. This CDR3 is CASSFTGDTEAFF. As DNA, the CDR3 is TGTGCCAGCAGCTTTACAGGTGACACTGAAGCTTTCTTT.

The J gene is TRBJ2-3, the V gene TRBV9, with D possibly being TRBD2 (5 bases). Germline CDR1 SGDLS, CDR2 YYNGEE. V lost 4 bases and J 0 bases, leaving 9 bases between the germline ends. CDR3 length: 14 residues. CDR3 nucleotide sequence: TGTGCCAGCAGCCGGTCGGGGAGCACAGATACGCAGTATTTT. It specifies CASSRSGSTDTQYF. Complete variable domain (other parts from reference TRBV9 and TRBJ2-3): DSGVTQTPKHLITATGQRVTLRCSPRSGDLSVYWYQQSLDQGLQFLIQYYNGEERAKGNILERFSAQQFPDLHSELNLSSLELGDSALYFCASSRSGSTDTQYFGPGTRLTVL.

The J gene is TRBJ2-5, the V gene TRBV30, with a tentative D call TRBD1 (6 bases). The V gene lost 5 bases and the J gene lost 2 bases, with 21 bases spanning the gap. In germline, CDR1 is GTSNPN, CDR2 SVGIG (reference sequence). This CDR3 region has 16 residues. In DNA, the CDR3 is TGTGCCTGGGCAGAAAGGGTCCAACAGGGACAAGAGACCCAGTACTTC. It yields the protein CAWAERVQQGQETQYF.

This rearrangement joins TRBV7-9 to TRBJ1-2; 9 positions match TRBD1. V was clipped by 5 bases and J by 1 base; unmatched bases: 11. From germline, CDR1 is SEHNR and CDR2 FQNEAQ (reference sequence). The CDR3 loop spans 17 amino acids. The CDR3 DNA sequence: TGTGCCAGCAGCACGGGCAACGGGGGACAGGGTAACTATGGCTACACCTTC. It yields the protein CASSTGNGGQGNYGYTF. Filled out from reference TRBV7-9 and TRBJ1-2, the complete variable domain reads DTGVSQNPRHKITKRGQNVTFRCDPISEHNRLYWYRQTLGQGPEFLTYFQNEAQLEKSRLLSDRFSAERPKGSFSTLEIQRTEQGDSAMYLCASSTGNGGQGNYGYTFGSGTRLTVV.

This chain joins TRBV18 and TRBJ1-5; 7 nucleotides agree with TRBD1. Germline V gene sequence: CDR1 KGHSH, CDR2 LQKENI. Unmatched junction bases numbered 6, after V lost 4 bases and J lost 0 bases. The length of the CDR3 is 16 residues. In nucleotides, the CDR3 is TGTGCCAGCTCACACTCGGGACAGCCTAGCAATCAGCCCCAGCATTTT. Translating it yields CASSHSGQPSNQPQHF.

A word on this clone: The same CDR3 arises from other DNA sequences in this sample as well. This rearrangement joins TRBV11-2 to TRBJ2-1, with 7 positions matching TRBD2. Trimming removed 1 base from V and 4 bases from J; junction bases left unmatched: 4. The CDR3 runs to 15 residues. CDR1 SGHAT and CDR2 FQNNGV come from the germline V gene. The CDR3 sequence: CASSLGLAEYNEQFF. The DNA for the CDR3 is TGTGCCAGCAGCTTAGGACTAGCTGAATACAATGAGCAGTTCTTC. Full variable domain (missing parts from reference TRBV11-2 and TRBJ2-1): EAGVAQSPRYKIIEKRQSVAFWCNPISGHATLYWYQQILGQGPKLLIQFQNNGVVDDSQLPKDRFSAERLKGVDSTLKIQPAKLEDSAVYLCASSLGLAEYNEQFFGPGTRLTVL.

The gene calls are TRBV11-2 and TRBJ1-6, with TRBD1 identical over 8 bases. From germline, CDR1 is SGHAT and CDR2 FQNNGV. This CDR3 has 16 residues. V was clipped by 2 bases and J by 10 bases; unmatched bases: 10. The CDR3 nucleotides read TGTGCCAGCAGCTTACCGGGACAGGTTAAAAAGTCACCCCTCCACTTT. The encoded protein is CASSLPGQVKKSPLHF. The full variable domain, completed using reference TRBV11-2 and TRBJ1-6, is EAGVAQSPRYKIIEKRQSVAFWCNPISGHATLYWYQQILGQGPKLLIQFQNNGVVDDSQLPKDRFSAERLKGVDSTLKIQPAKLEDSAVYLCASSLPGQVKKSPLHFGNGTRLTVT.

This clone was detected only a few times. V and J are TRBV2 and TRBJ2-2, with 9 bases identical to TRBD1. Trimming at V came to 5 bases and at J to 7 bases, leaving 8 bases not matched to a gene. The CDR3 covers 15 residues. The germline CDR1 and CDR2 sequences are SNHLY and FYNNEI. The CDR3 loop reads CASSPGQGYHGELFF. As DNA, the CDR3 is TGTGCCAGCAGTCCGGGACAGGGTTATCACGGGGAGCTGTTTTTT. The full variable domain, its missing parts supplied by reference TRBV2 and TRBJ2-2, is EPEVTQTPSHQVTQMGQEVILRCVPISNHLYFYWYRQILGQKVEFLVSFYNNEISEKSEIFDDQFSVERPDGSNFTLKIRSTKLEDSAMYFCASSPGQGYHGELFFGEGSRLTVL.

This chain links TRBV6-4 with TRBJ1-2, with 10 bases aligning to TRBD1. The germline gives CDR1 MRHNA, CDR2 SNTAGT. This CDR3 region has 13 residues. Trimming cost V 2 bases and J 11 bases; bases outside gene matches: 5. The CDR3 reads CASSDGGQGSYTF. DNA for the CDR3: TGTGCCAGCAGTGACGGGGGACAGGGGAGTTACACCTTC.

The chain links TRBV27 to TRBJ2-2; weak D call: TRBD2 (6 bases). Trimming stripped 5 bases from V and 4 bases from J, with 11 bases between. Germline V CDR1 and CDR2: MNHEY, SMNVEV (reference sequence). The CDR3 has 14 residues. CDR3 nucleotides: TGTGCCAGCAGTGTCAACGGGGGCACCGGGGAGCTGTTTTTT. Amino acid sequence: CASSVNGGTGELFF.

The rearrangement links TRBV5-7 to TRBJ2-6; D remains unclear. TRBV5-7 is reported as an ORF; its role is uncertain. The CDR3 length is 14 residues. V lost 7 bases to trimming and J lost 5 bases, with 13 bases between them. CDR3 DNA: TGTGCCAGCGGTGTACAAAGTCGGGCCAACGTCCTGACTTTC. Translation gives CASGVQSRANVLTF.

The CDR3 DNA follows: TGTGCCAGCAGCTTAGATCAAGCCTGGGGGCGAAGCTATGGCTACACCTTC. Its translation is CASSLDQAWGRSYGYTF. The chain has TRBV11-2 and TRBJ1-2; a weak D match, TRBD1 (6 bases). The CDR3 has 17 residues. Germline values: CDR1 SGHAT, CDR2 FQNNGV. V was shortened by 0 bases and J by 4 bases, with 18 bases between the two germline ends. The variable domain in full, completed from reference TRBV11-2 and TRBJ1-2, reads EAGVAQSPRYKIIEKRQSVAFWCNPISGHATLYWYQQILGQGPKLLIQFQNNGVVDDSQLPKDRFSAERLKGVDSTLKIQPAKLEDSAVYLCASSLDQAWGRSYGYTFGSGTRLTVV.

The V and J genes are TRBV5-8 and TRBJ2-2; 8 nucleotides align to TRBD2. The J segment lost 3 bases and the V segment lost 4 bases, leaving 8 bases of the junction unmatched. CDR1 SGHTS and CDR2 YDEGEE come from the germline V gene. This CDR3 contains 16 residues. CDR3 residues: CASSKFGGADTGELFF. In DNA, the CDR3 is TGTGCCAGCAGCAAATTCGGGGGGGCGGACACCGGGGAGCTGTTTTTT.

V and J are TRBV28 and TRBJ1-5; possibly TRBD1 for D (6 bases). The CDR3 is 15 residues long. Trimming stripped 5 bases from V and 2 bases from J, with 13 bases between. The germline V gene encodes CDR1 MDHEN and CDR2 SYDVKM. CDR3 residues: CASSLQGIGNQPQHF. DNA for the CDR3: TGTGCCAGCAGTCTACAGGGAATCGGCAATCAGCCCCAGCATTTT.

This clone has just a few counts. This chain connects TRBV6-5 to TRBJ1-6; maybe TRBD1 (6 bases). Trimming removed 4 bases from V and 6 bases from J, with 13 bases in between. The CDR3 is made up of 15 amino acids. Germline V CDR1 and CDR2: MNHEY, SVGAGI. The CDR3, as DNA: TGTGCCAGCAGTTTGATGACAGGTGCTAATTCACCCCTCCACTTT. Protein: CASSLMTGANSPLHF.

This clone was counted once. The chain joins TRBV18 to TRBJ2-2; D not certain. This CDR3 region has 12 residues. Germline V gene sequence: CDR1 KGHSH, CDR2 LQKENI. The V end was cut by 8 bases, the J end by 6 bases, with 10 bases between. The DNA for the CDR3 is TGTGCCAGCACCAAGGGCGCCGGGGAGCTGTTTTTT. Amino acids: CASTKGAGELFF.

This rearrangement joins TRBV11-3 to TRBJ2-5; 12 nucleotides align to TRBD2. Trimming took 4 bases from V and 2 from J; bases not matched to a gene: 11. Germline V gives CDR1 SGHNT, CDR2 YENEEA. The CDR3 loop spans 18 amino acids. Here the CDR3 DNA reads TGTGCCAGCAGCTCCCGTACTAGCGGGGGGCCAGATCAAGAGACCCAGTACTTC. Protein sequence: CASSSRTSGGPDQETQYF.

The rearrangement uses TRBV5-6 and TRBJ2-4; D is uncertain. Trimming shortened V by 0 bases and J by 7 bases, and 5 bases separated the two germline ends. The CDR3 is 12 residues long. Per the germline V gene, CDR1 is SGHDT and CDR2 is YYEEEE. The CDR3 is CASSLGFNIQYF. CDR3 DNA: TGTGCCAGCAGCTTGGGTTTCAACATTCAGTACTTC. The full variable domain, completed using reference TRBV5-6 and TRBJ2-4, is DAGVTQSPTHLIKTRGQQVTLRCSPKSGHDTVSWYQQALGQGPQFIFQYYEEEERQRGNFPDRFSGHQFPNYSSELNVNALLLGDSALYLCASSLGFNIQYFGAGTRLSVL.

The CDR3 loop is CASSYWTGNTEAFF. CDR3 in DNA: TGTGCCAGCAGTTACTGGACAGGGAACACTGAAGCTTTCTTT. V usage is TRBV6-5 and J usage is TRBJ1-1; 7 bases are shared with TRBD1. From germline, CDR1 is MNHEY and CDR2 SVGAGI. CDR3 length: 14 amino acids. The ends lost 1 base at V and 1 base at J; junction bases unmatched: 0.

This chain links TRBV19 with TRBJ2-3, with D perhaps matching TRBD2 (6 bases). The germline V gene has CDR1 LNHDA and CDR2 SQIVND (reference sequence). Trimming cost V 3 bases and J 3 bases, with 10 bases left between them. The CDR3 has 14 amino acids. The CDR3 is CASSMGGATDTQYF. CDR3 coding DNA: TGTGCCAGTAGTATGGGCGGGGCAACAGATACGCAGTATTTT.

The chain joins TRBV5-4 to TRBJ2-5, with 11 positions matching TRBD2. The CDR3 loop spans 15 amino acids. The germline V gene encodes CDR1 SGHNT and CDR2 YYREEE (reference sequence). The junction had 5 bases not matched to a gene; V was cut back by 4 bases and J by 3 bases. The CDR3 nucleotides read TGTGCCAGCAGCCTTTTTAGCGGGGGGGAAGAGACCCAGTACTTC. It specifies CASSLFSGGEETQYF.

The CDR3 region has the DNA TGCGCCAGCAGCTCCTTTGAGGTAGTGACAGATACGCAGTATTTT. This translates into CASSSFEVVTDTQYF. J is TRBJ2-3 and V is TRBV5-1; D is uncertain. V was shortened by 3 bases and J by 3 bases, with 14 bases between the two germline ends. The CDR3 has 15 residues. Germline-derived CDR1 and CDR2 are SGHRS and YFSETQ. Combining the CDR3 with reference TRBV5-1 and TRBJ2-3 gives the whole variable domain KAGVTQTPRYLIKTRGQQVTLSCSPISGHRSVSWYQQTPGQGLQFLFEYFSETQRNKGNFPGRFSGRQFSNSRSEMNVSTLELGDSALYLCASSSFEVVTDTQYFGPGTRLTVL.

This chain links TRBV19 with TRBJ2-7; tentatively, D is TRBD1 (5 bases). CDR1 is LNHDA, CDR2 SQIVND, per germline (reference sequence). V lost 3 bases and J lost 0, with 12 bases in between. There are 15 residues in the CDR3. The CDR3 loop is CASSIYQGASYEQYF. The CDR3, as DNA: TGTGCCAGTAGTATCTACCAGGGTGCCTCCTACGAGCAGTACTTC. Looking up the rest from reference TRBV19 and TRBJ2-7 gives the full variable domain: DGGITQSPKYLFRKEGQNVTLSCEQNLNHDAMYWYRQDPGQGLRLIYYSQIVNDFQKGDIAEGYSVSREKKESFPLTVTSAQKNPTAFYLCASSIYQGASYEQYFGPGTRLTVT.

The chain has TRBV5-4 and TRBJ2-7, with D possibly being TRBD1 (6 bases). The CDR3 has 14 amino acids. The V and J ends lost 0 bases and 3 bases respectively, with 10 bases between them. Germline loops: CDR1 SGHNT, CDR2 YYREEE (reference sequence). The CDR3 DNA reads as TGTGCCAGCAGCTTGGCCCAGGGGAGCTACGAGCAGTACTTC. This encodes CASSLAQGSYEQYF. The full variable domain, completed using reference TRBV5-4 and TRBJ2-7, is ETGVTQSPTHLIKTRGQQVTLRCSSQSGHNTVSWYQQALGQGPQFIFQYYREEENGRGNFPPRFSGLQFPNYSSELNVNALELDDSALYLCASSLAQGSYEQYFGPGTRLTVT.

This chain links TRBV25-1 with TRBJ1-4; TRBD1 agrees at 7 bases. This CDR3 comprises 15 residues. Germline V gene data show CDR1 as MGHDK and CDR2 as SYGVNS. Losses at the gene ends were 0 bases for V and 8 bases for J; bases not matched to a gene: 6. The CDR3 bases are TGTGCCAGCAGTGAATATTCAGGGGGTGGAGAAAAACTGTTTTTT. As protein: CASSEYSGGGEKLFF.

V is TRBV10-1 and J is TRBJ2-5; TRBD1 aligns across 10 bases. The last part of the DNA fits TRBJ2-7 better; the J call may be wrong. Germline loops: CDR1 WNHNN, CDR2 SYGVQD (reference sequence). The CDR3 extends over 14 amino acids. The CDR3 region has the DNA TGCGCCAGCAGTACAGGGACAGGGGCGGACGAGCAGTACTTC. This encodes CASSTGTGADEQYF.

The genes are TRBV6-5 and TRBJ2-5, with 8 bases matching TRBD2. The CDR3 runs 13 residues. Unmatched junction bases numbered 5, after V lost 7 bases and J lost 4 bases. Germline lookup yields CDR1 MNHEY and CDR2 SVGAGI. The DNA of the CDR3 is TGTGCCAGCACGGGGGGGAGTAGAGAGACCCAGTACTTC. Protein sequence: CASTGGSRETQYF.